The 4 T cell receptor beta chains below come from one sample, sequenced in a study of blood T cell repertoires in COVID-19. Produced via immunoSEQ multiplex PCR; TCRdb's table is partial and in-frame only. The sample carries roughly 40,000 clones, 60% to 80% recorded once. Sequenced input: peripheral blood. The origin of the receptors is a man aged 70-80 years with acute or convalescent COVID-19.

The chain uses TRBV12-3 or TRBV12-4 and TRBJ1-1; D is ambiguous. There are 13 residues in the CDR3. V was trimmed by 7 bases and J by 0 bases, leaving 9 bases between them. DNA of the CDR3: TGTGCCAGCACCGATCACATGAACACTGAAGCTTTCTTT. It yields the protein CASTDHMNTEAFF.

The chain links TRBV5-6 to TRBJ2-7; perhaps TRBD1 as D (6 bases). Germline CDR1 and CDR2: SGHDT and YYEEEE. This CDR3 is built from 15 residues. The V gene lost 0 bases and the J gene lost 2 bases, with 12 bases spanning the gap. The CDR3 loop reads CASSLASGVPYEQYF. CDR3 DNA: TGTGCCAGCAGCTTGGCTTCAGGGGTCCCCTACGAGCAGTACTTC.

The chain recombines TRBV27 with TRBJ2-7, with 13 bases identical to TRBD2. This CDR3 comprises 13 residues. The V segment lost 10 bases and the J segment 2 bases; nucleotides outside the gene matches: 2. In germline, CDR1 is MNHEY, CDR2 SMNVEV (reference sequence). CDR3 sequence: CATGTSGTYEQYF. The CDR3 DNA sequence: TGTGCCACCGGGACTAGCGGGACCTACGAGCAGTACTTC.

The CDR3 spells CASRRDRGEKLFF. As DNA, the CDR3 is TGTGCCAGCCGCCGGGACAGGGGCGAAAAACTGTTTTTT. This sequence joins TRBV18 and TRBJ1-4, with 10 positions matching TRBD1. With V trimmed by 8 bases and J by 8 bases, 5 bases remained unmatched. The V gene's germline CDR1 is KGHSH and CDR2 LQKENI. The length of the CDR3 is 13 residues.